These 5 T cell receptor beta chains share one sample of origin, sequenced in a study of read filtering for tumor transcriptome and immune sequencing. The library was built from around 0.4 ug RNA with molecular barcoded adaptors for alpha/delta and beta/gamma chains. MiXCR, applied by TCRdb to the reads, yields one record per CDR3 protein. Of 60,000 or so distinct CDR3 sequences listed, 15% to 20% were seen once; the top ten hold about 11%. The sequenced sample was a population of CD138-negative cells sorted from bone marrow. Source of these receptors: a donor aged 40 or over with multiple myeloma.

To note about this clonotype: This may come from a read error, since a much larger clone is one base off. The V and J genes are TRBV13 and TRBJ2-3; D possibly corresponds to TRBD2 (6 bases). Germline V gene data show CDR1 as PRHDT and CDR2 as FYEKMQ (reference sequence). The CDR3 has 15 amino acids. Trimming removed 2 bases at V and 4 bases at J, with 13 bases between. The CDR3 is CASSLPTRGADTQYF. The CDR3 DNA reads TGTGCCAGCAGCTTACCGACTAGGGGCGCAGATACGCAGTATTTT.

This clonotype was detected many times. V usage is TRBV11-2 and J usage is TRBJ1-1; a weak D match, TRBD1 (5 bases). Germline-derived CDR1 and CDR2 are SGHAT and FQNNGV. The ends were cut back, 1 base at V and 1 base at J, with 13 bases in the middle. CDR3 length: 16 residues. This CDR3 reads CASSLVMGEKNTEAFF. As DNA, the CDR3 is TGTGCCAGCAGCTTAGTAATGGGGGAAAAGAACACTGAAGCTTTCTTT.

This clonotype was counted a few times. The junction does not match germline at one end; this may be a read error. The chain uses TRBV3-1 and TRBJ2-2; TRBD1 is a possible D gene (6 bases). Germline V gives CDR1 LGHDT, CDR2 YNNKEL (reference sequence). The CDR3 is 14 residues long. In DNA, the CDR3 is TGTGCCGGCAGCCAAGTGGGGACAACCGGGGAGCTGTTTTTT. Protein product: CAGSQVGTTGELFF.

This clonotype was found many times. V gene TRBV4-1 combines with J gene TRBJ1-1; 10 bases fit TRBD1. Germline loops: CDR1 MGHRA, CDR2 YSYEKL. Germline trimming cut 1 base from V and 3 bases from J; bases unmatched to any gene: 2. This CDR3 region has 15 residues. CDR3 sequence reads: CASSQGQGAYTEAFF. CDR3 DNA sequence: TGCGCCAGCAGCCAAGGACAGGGGGCGTACACTGAAGCTTTCTTT.

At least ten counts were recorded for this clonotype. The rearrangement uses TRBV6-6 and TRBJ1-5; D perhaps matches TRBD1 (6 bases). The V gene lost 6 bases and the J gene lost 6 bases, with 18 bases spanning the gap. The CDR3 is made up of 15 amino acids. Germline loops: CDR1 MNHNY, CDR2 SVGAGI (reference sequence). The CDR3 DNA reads TGTGCCAGCAGCCCCAATAAGGGGGGCAGTCAGCCCCAGCATTTT. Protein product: CASSPNKGGSQPQHF.